The 17 T cell receptor beta chains below all came from one sample that was sequenced in a study of blood T cell repertoires in COVID-19 (dated by TCRdb to the early 2020s). Library preparation employed the immunoSEQ multiplex PCR assay. TCRdb mirrors the immuneACCESS table, restricted to in-frame sequences. Some clones are absent from its copies; in checked studies, under half trace to an unresolved V gene, and the reason for the others is unknown. Present in this sample are around 30,000 clones, 75% to 80% of which were seen just once. Of the sample, 16% falls within the top ten clones. Material for sequencing was peripheral blood. The receptors come from a human donor in a cohort sampled during active COVID-19.

CDR3 region: CASSASGVRGKLFF. CDR3 DNA: TGTGCCAGTAGTGCCTCAGGGGTTCGGGGAAAACTGTTTTTT. This sequence joins TRBV19 and TRBJ1-4; D perhaps matches TRBD1 (6 bases). The CDR3 sequence is 14 residues long. Trimming left V 5 bases short and J 10 bases short, with 17 bases between. Germline-derived CDR1 and CDR2 are LNHDA and SQIVND (reference sequence).

This chain links TRBV7-2 with TRBJ2-3; 7 nucleotides match TRBD2. The CDR3 has 16 amino acids. V lost 5 bases and J lost 4; bases outside the gene matches: 12. Germline lookup yields CDR1 SGHTA and CDR2 FQGNSA. CDR3 nucleotides: TGTGCCAGCAGCCGGGGGGTACTTAGTAGGGCAGATACGCAGTATTTT. Encoded protein: CASSRGVLSRADTQYF.

The chain employs TRBV4-3 and TRBJ1-2; TRBD1 aligns across 9 bases. The germline gives CDR1 LGHNA, CDR2 YSLEER. J lost 2 bases, V lost 0 bases, and 4 bases had no gene match. There are 16 residues in the CDR3. The CDR3, as DNA: TGCGCCAGCAGCCAAGAAGGGACAGGGAGCAACTATGGCTACACCTTC. As protein: CASSQEGTGSNYGYTF.

This clone appeared a few times. The chain couples TRBV6-2 or TRBV6-3 to TRBJ1-1; TRBD1 aligns across 8 bases. This CDR3 spans 12 amino acids. Germline V lookup: CDR1 MNHEY, CDR2 SVGEGT. The V and J ends lost 6 bases and 10 bases, in that order; junction bases with no gene match: 7. Written as DNA, the CDR3 is TGTGCCAGCAGCAAGAGGACAGGGACAGCTTTCTTT. This sequence encodes CASSKRTGTAFF.

This chain links TRBV2 with TRBJ2-5, with D hard to call. Per germline, CDR1 SNHLY and CDR2 FYNNEI. The CDR3 totals 11 residues. V was clipped by 8 bases and J by 2 bases, with 6 bases between them. Here the CDR3 DNA reads TGTGCCAGCCTATTACAAGAGACCCAGTACTTC. This encodes CASLLQETQYF.

This chain links TRBV5-1 with TRBJ2-1; perhaps TRBD2 as D (5 bases). The CDR3 contains 15 residues. From germline, CDR1 is SGHRS and CDR2 YFSETQ. With 3 bases removed from V and 4 bases from J, the gap between germline ends came to 14 bases. The CDR3 loop reads CASSSRGNTYNEQFF. The CDR3 DNA reads as TGCGCCAGCAGCTCACGAGGGAATACATACAATGAGCAGTTCTTC.

V gene TRBV6-2 or TRBV6-3 combines with J gene TRBJ1-2; D is ambiguous. Germline values: CDR1 MNHEY, CDR2 SVGEGT. Trimming removed 4 bases from V and 0 bases from J, with 18 bases in between. The CDR3 is 17 amino acids. As DNA, the CDR3 is TGTGCCAGCAGTTCGGGGAGGGTACCGTTGCCTAACTATGGCTACACCTTC. It encodes CASSSGRVPLPNYGYTF.

This clone was seen more than once but under ten times. The V call is TRBV18, the J call TRBJ2-7; tentatively, D is TRBD1 (6 bases). This CDR3 spans 15 amino acids. Germline assignment: CDR1 KGHSH and CDR2 LQKENI. The germline V and J ends were trimmed by 2 bases and 4 bases, with 15 bases remaining between them. CDR3: CASSPALQGTYEQYF. The CDR3 DNA reads as TGTGCCAGCTCACCAGCGCTACAGGGAACTTACGAGCAGTACTTC.

The V call is TRBV7-6, the J call TRBJ2-1; TRBD2 aligns across 11 bases. From germline, CDR1 is SGHVS and CDR2 FNYEAQ. The CDR3 extends over 15 amino acids. The J segment lost 10 bases and the V segment lost 5 bases, leaving 10 bases of the junction unmatched. CDR3 sequence (DNA): TGTGCCAGCAGCGCATCCGGGACTAGCGGACTGGAGCAGTTCTTC. Its translation is CASSASGTSGLEQFF.

CDR3 protein: CASSFAGNQPQHF. The CDR3 DNA follows: TGTGCCAGCAGCTTTGCGGGCAATCAGCCCCAGCATTTT. This chain connects TRBV5-4 to TRBJ1-5; no clear D. The germline gives CDR1 SGHNT, CDR2 YYREEE (reference sequence). With 2 bases removed from V and 2 bases from J, the gap between germline ends came to 5 bases. This CDR3 is built from 13 residues.

This clone turned up a few times. The genes are TRBV25-1 and TRBJ1-6, with D tentatively TRBD1 (5 bases). The CDR3 runs to 18 residues. The germline V gene has CDR1 MGHDK and CDR2 SYGVNS. With 1 base removed from V and 9 bases from J, the gap between germline ends came to 22 bases. CDR3 coding DNA: TGTGCCAGCAGTGAATGGACACCTAGATATGAGTGTAGTTCACCCCTCCACTTT. Translation gives CASSEWTPRYECSSPLHF. The full variable domain, rest sourced from reference TRBV25-1 and TRBJ1-6, is EADIYQTPRYLVIGTGKKITLECSQTMGHDKMYWYQQDPGMELHLIHYSYGVNSTEKGDLSSESTVSRIRTEHFPLTLESARPSHTSQYLCASSEWTPRYECSSPLHFGNGTRLTVT.

V is TRBV5-1 and J is TRBJ2-5, with D perhaps matching TRBD1 (6 bases). V shed 1 base and J shed 9 bases, with 10 bases lying between them. The CDR3 sequence is 12 residues long. CDR1 and CDR2 from the germline V gene are SGHRS and YFSETQ. CDR3 sequence: CASSLSGEAQYF. The CDR3 DNA is TGCGCCAGCAGCTTGTCAGGGGAAGCCCAGTACTTC. The whole variable domain, filled in from reference TRBV5-1 and TRBJ2-5, reads KAGVTQTPRYLIKTRGQQVTLSCSPISGHRSVSWYQQTPGQGLQFLFEYFSETQRNKGNFPGRFSGRQFSNSRSEMNVSTLELGDSALYLCASSLSGEAQYFGPGTRLLVL.

The chain has TRBV2 and TRBJ1-2; 7 bases agree with TRBD1. CDR1 SNHLY and CDR2 FYNNEI come from the germline V gene. This CDR3 contains 13 residues. V gave up 3 bases and J gave up 5 bases; unmatched junction bases: 3. The CDR3 here is CASSDRGKYGYTF. CDR3 in DNA: TGTGCCAGCAGTGACAGGGGGAAATATGGCTACACCTTC.

The CDR3 DNA sequence: TGTGCCAGCAGTTTTGTTGGCCAGAAAAACATTCAGTACTTC. Translation gives CASSFVGQKNIQYF. The chain couples TRBV27 to TRBJ2-4; D ambiguous. The CDR3 runs 14 residues. Germline-derived CDR1 and CDR2 are MNHEY and SMNVEV (reference sequence). V lost 3 bases to trimming and J lost 4 bases, with 10 bases between them.

This clone was seen once. This chain links TRBV7-2 with TRBJ2-7, with 14 bases matching TRBD2. Per germline, CDR1 SGHTA and CDR2 FQGNSA. The J segment lost 7 bases and the V segment lost 1 base, leaving 9 bases of the junction unmatched. The CDR3 has 17 amino acids. In DNA, the CDR3 is TGTGCCAGCAGCTTAGGGGTGGGACTAGCGGGAGTTGGGGAGCAGTACTTC. Its translation: CASSLGVGLAGVGEQYF.

V gene TRBV6-5 combines with J gene TRBJ1-6; D perhaps matches TRBD1 (6 bases). Germline V gene sequence: CDR1 MNHEY, CDR2 SVGAGI. CDR3 length: 15 amino acids. The V end was cut by 6 bases, the J end by 3 bases, with 12 bases between. The CDR3 region is CASSPGQRYNSPLHF. The CDR3 nucleotides are TGTGCCAGCAGCCCCGGACAGCGCTATAATTCACCCCTCCACTTT.

The chain uses TRBV6-4 and TRBJ2-6; D call uncertain. Per the germline V gene, CDR1 is MRHNA and CDR2 is SNTAGT. The CDR3 extends over 15 amino acids. V was pared by 1 base and J by 1 base, with 5 bases between. The CDR3 spells CASSDWQSGANVLTF. In nucleotides, the CDR3 is TGTGCCAGCAGTGACTGGCAGTCTGGGGCCAACGTCCTGACTTTC.